The 22 T cell receptor beta chains below were found in one sample sequenced in a study of beta chain features in type 1 diabetes. All of the isolated RNA was reverse transcribed, so expressed TCRB transcripts were sequenced. Assay used: immunoSEQ multiplex PCR; TCRdb lists only in-frame clones, some missing. The sample comprises under 200,000 clones, approximately 8.1% of which are singletons, and approximately 0.65% rests with the top ten. Sequencing was performed on central memory CD4+ T cells from blood. These receptors were taken from a man in his late teens or twenties in good health.

The chain combines TRBV25-1 with TRBJ2-3, with 12 bases fitting TRBD2. This CDR3 spans 15 amino acids. The V gene's germline CDR1 is MGHDK and CDR2 SYGVNS. V gave up 6 bases and J gave up 7 bases; unmatched junction bases: 8. The CDR3 protein is CASSLTTSGGYTQYF. In DNA, the CDR3 is TGTGCCAGCAGCCTGACGACTAGCGGGGGATATACGCAGTATTTT. The variable domain in full, with the rest retrieved from reference TRBV25-1 and TRBJ2-3, is EADIYQTPRYLVIGTGKKITLECSQTMGHDKMYWYQQDPGMELHLIHYSYGVNSTEKGDLSSESTVSRIRTEHFPLTLESARPSHTSQYLCASSLTTSGGYTQYFGPGTRLTVL.

This sequence joins TRBV7-2 and TRBJ1-2; TRBD1 matches at 7 bases. Looked up from germline, CDR1 is SGHTA and CDR2 is FQGNSA. The V and J ends lost 7 bases and 3 bases, in that order; junction bases with no gene match: 11. CDR3 length: 15 residues. CDR3 nucleotide sequence: TGTGCCAGCATCGACGGGACAAGGGGGCACTATGGCTACACCTTC. It is translated as CASIDGTRGHYGYTF.

There are a few counts of this clone. This sequence joins TRBV19 and TRBJ2-2, with D unclear. The CDR3 loop spans 12 amino acids. V lost 8 bases to trimming and J lost 3 bases, with 7 bases between them. Germline-derived CDR1 and CDR2 are LNHDA and SQIVND (reference sequence). CDR3 sequence reads: CASGLYTGELFF. In nucleotides, the CDR3 is TGTGCCAGTGGCTTATACACCGGGGAGCTGTTTTTT.

The rearrangement links TRBV7-9 to TRBJ2-1; 9 nucleotides match TRBD1. V lost 4 bases to trimming and J lost 6 bases; unmatched junction nucleotides: 4. Germline loops: CDR1 SEHNR, CDR2 FQNEAQ (reference sequence). This CDR3 contains 14 residues. This chain's CDR3 is CASSSLTGGNEQFF. For the CDR3, the DNA is TGTGCCAGCAGCTCACTGACAGGGGGCAATGAGCAGTTCTTC. Full variable domain (remainder filled in from reference TRBV7-9 and TRBJ2-1): DTGVSQNPRHKITKRGQNVTFRCDPISEHNRLYWYRQTLGQGPEFLTYFQNEAQLEKSRLLSDRFSAERPKGSFSTLEIQRTEQGDSAMYLCASSSLTGGNEQFFGPGTRLTVL.

This clone was counted only a few times. This chain joins TRBV19 and TRBJ2-6; D possibly corresponds to TRBD2 (7 bases). The V end lost 5 bases, the J end lost 3 bases, and 17 bases lay between the germline ends. Germline V lookup: CDR1 LNHDA, CDR2 SQIVND (reference sequence). This CDR3 comprises 17 residues. The CDR3 DNA reads TGTGCCAGTAGTGCGCGGACGGGGGGCAGTGGGGCCAACGTCCTGACTTTC. Translated, it gives CASSARTGGSGANVLTF. Complete variable domain (other parts from reference TRBV19 and TRBJ2-6): DGGITQSPKYLFRKEGQNVTLSCEQNLNHDAMYWYRQDPGQGLRLIYYSQIVNDFQKGDIAEGYSVSREKKESFPLTVTSAQKNPTAFYLCASSARTGGSGANVLTFGAGSRLTVL.

The chain combines TRBV2 with TRBJ2-3, with 10 bases matching TRBD2. From germline, CDR1 is SNHLY and CDR2 FYNNEI. The CDR3 is 15 residues long. J was trimmed by 3 bases and V by 3 bases; bases with no gene match: 3. The DNA of the CDR3 is TGTGCCAGCAGTGAGAGCGGGAGGGCGACAGATACGCAGTATTTT. Encoded protein: CASSESGRATDTQYF.

This clone has more than one count but fewer than ten. The rearrangement uses TRBV6-5 and TRBJ1-3, with 7 nucleotides matching TRBD1. The J segment lost 1 base and the V segment lost 7 bases, leaving 7 bases of the junction unmatched. CDR3 length: 15 amino acids. CDR1 is MNHEY and CDR2 is SVGAGI in the germline V gene. The CDR3: CASTHRGQSGNTIYF. The DNA for the CDR3 is TGTGCCAGCACTCACAGGGGCCAGTCTGGAAACACCATATATTTT.

This clone was detected many times. J is TRBJ2-1 and V is TRBV10-3, with 9 bases lining up with TRBD2. Trimming took 10 bases from V and 4 from J; bases not matched to a gene: 8. This CDR3 has 14 amino acids. Germline-derived CDR1 and CDR2 are ENHRY and SYGVKD. For the CDR3, the DNA is TGTGCCACCAGAGCGGGGGGCCAATACAATGAGCAGTTCTTC. Its protein product is CATRAGGQYNEQFF.

This clone was recorded a few times. The chain uses TRBV5-4 and TRBJ1-1; TRBD1 agrees at 9 bases. This CDR3 has 16 residues. V was clipped by 4 bases and J by 6 bases; unmatched bases: 13. CDR1 and CDR2 from the germline V gene are SGHNT and YYREEE (reference sequence). This chain's CDR3 is CASSPDLQGAKAEAFF. The CDR3 bases are TGTGCCAGCAGCCCAGACCTACAGGGGGCGAAAGCTGAAGCTTTCTTT.

This clone has a handful of counts. CDR3 sequence (DNA): TGTGCCAGCACTAGGGAGGTCGGTAATGGCTACACCTTC. This codes for CASTREVGNGYTF. V and J are TRBV2 and TRBJ1-2; D gene uncertain. V was clipped by 7 bases and J by 6 bases, with 15 bases between them. CDR1 and CDR2 from the germline V gene are SNHLY and FYNNEI. The CDR3 runs to 13 residues. Filled out from reference TRBV2 and TRBJ1-2, the complete variable domain reads EPEVTQTPSHQVTQMGQEVILRCVPISNHLYFYWYRQILGQKVEFLVSFYNNEISEKSEIFDDQFSVERPDGSNFTLKIRSTKLEDSAMYFCASTREVGNGYTFGSGTRLTVV.

This clone came up a few times. The rearrangement links TRBV28 to TRBJ2-7; 11 nucleotides align to TRBD2. The CDR3 totals 13 residues. The germline CDR1 and CDR2 sequences are MDHEN and SYDVKM. V was pared by 10 bases and J by 4 bases, with 6 bases of the junction left unmatched. CDR3 in amino acids: CATRLAGLYEQYF. In DNA, the CDR3 is TGTGCCACCAGACTAGCGGGATTGTACGAGCAGTACTTC.

This clone was observed at least ten times. The chain uses TRBV28 and TRBJ2-3; tentatively, D is TRBD1 (5 bases). The V end was cut by 2 bases, the J end by 6 bases, with 6 bases between. The germline V gene has CDR1 MDHEN and CDR2 SYDVKM. This CDR3 contains 12 residues. CDR3 sequence: CASSLPGDTQYF. CDR3 nucleotides: TGTGCCAGCAGTTTACCAGGGGATACGCAGTATTTT.

This clone occurred a few times. The chain has TRBV10-3 and TRBJ2-1; possibly TRBD2 for D (6 bases). The germline V gene encodes CDR1 ENHRY and CDR2 SYGVKD. V dropped 7 bases and J dropped 5 bases, with 12 bases sitting between them. This CDR3 region has 13 residues. CDR3 coding DNA: TGTGCCATCAAGCCGGGACTCGACAATGAGCAGTTCTTC. Amino acids: CAIKPGLDNEQFF.

This chain joins TRBV7-2 and TRBJ2-1; 8 bases line up with TRBD1. Losses at the gene ends were 6 bases for V and 5 bases for J; bases not matched to a gene: 3. The CDR3 spans 13 residues. Germline V gives CDR1 SGHTA, CDR2 FQGNSA. In nucleotides, the CDR3 is TGTGCCAGCAGAGAGGACAGGGACAATGAGCAGTTCTTC. Its protein product is CASREDRDNEQFF.

This sequence joins TRBV6-6 and TRBJ1-1; 8 bases line up with TRBD1. Germline V lookup: CDR1 MNHNY, CDR2 SVGAGI (reference sequence). The ends lost 5 bases at V and 0 bases at J; junction bases unmatched: 2. The CDR3 extends over 14 amino acids. The CDR3 DNA follows: TGTGCCAGCAGTGACAGGGGATTGAACACTGAAGCTTTCTTT. Amino acids: CASSDRGLNTEAFF.

The table lists this clone with a few counts. V and J are TRBV4-3 and TRBJ1-3; D is undetermined. The germline V and J ends were trimmed by 0 bases and 4 bases, with 7 bases remaining between them. The CDR3 runs 14 residues. Germline loops: CDR1 LGHNA, CDR2 YSLEER. CDR3 bases: TGCGCCAGCAGCCAAGAGAGAGGAGGAAACACCATATATTTT. Its translation: CASSQERGGNTIYF.

This clone was counted between two and nine times. The chain links TRBV10-3 to TRBJ1-1, with unresolved D. V was clipped by 10 bases and J by 5 bases, with 8 bases between them. The CDR3 sequence is 10 residues long. CDR1 ENHRY and CDR2 SYGVKD come from the germline V gene. CDR3 coding DNA: TGTGCCAGCGGAGGAACTGAAGCTTTCTTT. Translating it yields CASGGTEAFF.

This clone was picked up a small number of times. The chain is built from TRBV7-2 and TRBJ1-5; no clear D gene. This CDR3 contains 14 residues. Trimming shortened V by 1 base and J by 6 bases, and 10 bases separated the two germline ends. CDR1 and CDR2 from the germline V gene are SGHTA and FQGNSA. The CDR3 here is CASSLVKESQPQHF. DNA of the CDR3: TGTGCCAGCAGCTTAGTTAAGGAGAGTCAGCCCCAGCATTTT.

This clone came up a few times. The rearrangement links TRBV18 to TRBJ2-1; D is unclear. The CDR3 spans 15 residues. The germline V gene encodes CDR1 KGHSH and CDR2 LQKENI. Trimming stripped 0 bases from V and 7 bases from J, with 13 bases between. The CDR3 DNA sequence: TGTGCCAGCTCACCACCGGAAATAGCCTGGAATGAGCAGTTCTTC. Translated: CASSPPEIAWNEQFF. The full variable domain, with the rest looked up from reference TRBV18 and TRBJ2-1, is NAGVMQNPRHLVRRRGQEARLRCSPMKGHSHVYWYRQLPEEGLKFMVYLQKENIIDESGMPKERFSAEFPKEGPSILRIQQVVRGDSAAYFCASSPPEIAWNEQFFGPGTRLTVL.

This clone was recorded many times. CDR3 nucleotides: TGTGCCAGCAGCTTACAGGGTCACCAAGAGACCCAGTACTTC. Translated: CASSLQGHQETQYF. The chain recombines TRBV7-2 with TRBJ2-5; D perhaps matches TRBD1 (5 bases). Per germline, CDR1 SGHTA and CDR2 FQGNSA. CDR3 length: 14 amino acids. V lost 2 bases and J lost 0, with 7 bases in between.

This clone has a count of ten or more. The chain carries TRBV10-3 and TRBJ2-4; D gene ambiguous. This CDR3 has 12 residues. V was trimmed by 5 bases and J by 7 bases, leaving 9 bases between them. Looked up from germline, CDR1 is ENHRY and CDR2 is SYGVKD. DNA for the CDR3: TGTGCCATCAGTCCCCTCGGGAACATTCAGTACTTC. It is translated as CAISPLGNIQYF.

The V gene is TRBV6-5, the J gene TRBJ2-1, with 7 bases that match TRBD2. Per germline, CDR1 MNHEY and CDR2 SVGAGI. This CDR3 has 14 amino acids. V shed 6 bases, J shed 10 bases, and the junction held 12 bases outside the gene matches. Here the CDR3 DNA reads TGTGCCAGCAGAGGGACTACCCCACCCCAAGAGCAGTTCTTC. Translation: CASRGTTPPQEQFF.